These 18 T cell receptor beta chains share one sample of origin, sequenced in a study of T and B cells in COVID-19 patients. BIOMED2 TRB-A/B primer pools were used in multiplex TRB PCR. TCRdb independently ran MiXCR on the multiplex PCR reads; one entry per CDR3 protein. The sample has some 21,000 distinct CDR3 sequences; approximately 29% are singletons. Blood genomic DNA input for TRB amplification was roughly 220-500 ng. Sequencing was done on a sample of blood. All receptors derive from a human donor who had recovered from COVID-19.

This clonotype was seen more than once but under ten times. This chain connects TRBV11-3 to TRBJ1-1; a weak D match, TRBD1 (5 bases). The CDR3 is 15 residues long. V lost 4 bases, J lost 3 bases, and 15 bases lay in between. Germline CDR1 is SGHNT and CDR2 is YENEEA. DNA for the CDR3: TGTGCCAGCAGCTCCACCGGGGCAGTGCACACTGAAGCTTTCTTT. It codes for CASSSTGAVHTEAFF.

The chain employs TRBV6-1 and TRBJ1-1; the D is unclear. The CDR3 has 13 residues. Between the trimmed V and J ends, which lost 7 bases and 0 bases, there was a span of 9 bases. Germline-derived CDR1 and CDR2 are MNHNS and SASEGT. CDR3 sequence (DNA): TGTGCCAGCAATCCGAGCCTGAACACTGAAGCTTTCTTT. Its protein is CASNPSLNTEAFF.

With regard to this clonotype: An end of the junction differs from the germline gene, which may be a read error. The chain recombines TRBV6-5 with TRBJ1-6; tentatively, D is TRBD1 (5 bases). This CDR3 is built from 15 residues. In germline, CDR1 is MNHEY, CDR2 SVGAGI. CDR3 protein: CAISATGTPESTLHF. The CDR3 coding sequence is TGTGCCATCAGTGCGACCGGGACCCCCGAGTCAACCCTCCACTTT.

The chain joins TRBV5-6 to TRBJ2-5; 9 positions match TRBD2. V gave up 1 base and J gave up 5 bases; unmatched junction bases: 9. Germline V gene lookup returns CDR1 SGHDT and CDR2 YYEEEE. This CDR3 has 16 amino acids. In DNA form, the CDR3 reads TGTGCCAGCAGCTTGTCTGTGGGCGGGGGGGGGGAGACCCAGTACTTC. It yields the protein CASSLSVGGGGETQYF.

V usage is TRBV19 and J usage is TRBJ2-1; 13 bases are a match to TRBD2. This CDR3 has 14 residues. The germline gives CDR1 LNHDA, CDR2 SQIVND (reference sequence). After removal of 6 bases from V and 10 bases from J, the junction contained 6 bases not matched to a gene. In DNA, the CDR3 is TGTGCCAGTAGCGGACTAGCGGGGGTACGGGAGCAGTTCTTC. It is translated as CASSGLAGVREQFF.

CDR3 DNA sequence: TGTGCCAGTAGTCCCACGGGGGGGCAGTACGAGCAGTACTTC. Translated: CASSPTGGQYEQYF. The V call is TRBV19, the J call TRBJ2-7, with 8 bases fitting TRBD2. V shed 5 bases and J 4 bases; nucleotides not matched to a gene: 7. CDR3 size: 14 residues. Germline V gives CDR1 LNHDA, CDR2 SQIVND (reference sequence). The full variable domain, rest sourced from reference TRBV19 and TRBJ2-7, is DGGITQSPKYLFRKEGQNVTLSCEQNLNHDAMYWYRQDPGQGLRLIYYSQIVNDFQKGDIAEGYSVSREKKESFPLTVTSAQKNPTAFYLCASSPTGGQYEQYFGPGTRLTVT.

The genes are TRBV6-5 and TRBJ1-2; no clear D. Per the germline V gene, CDR1 is MNHEY and CDR2 is SVGAGI. This CDR3 spans 13 amino acids. V was pared by 6 bases and J by 2 bases, with 10 bases between. The CDR3 DNA reads TGTGCCAGCAGCCTCACGGGGAACTATGGCTACACCTTC. Protein: CASSLTGNYGYTF.

V and J are TRBV19 and TRBJ1-5, with D tentatively TRBD1 (5 bases). The germline V and J ends were trimmed by 5 bases and 1 base, with 15 bases remaining between them. CDR1 and CDR2 from the germline V gene are LNHDA and SQIVND (reference sequence). The length of the CDR3 is 16 residues. The CDR3 coding sequence is TGTGCCAGTAGTGTTGGGGGGGGTCAGAGCAATCAGCCCCAGCATTTT. Protein product: CASSVGGGQSNQPQHF. Full variable domain (missing parts from reference TRBV19 and TRBJ1-5): DGGITQSPKYLFRKEGQNVTLSCEQNLNHDAMYWYRQDPGQGLRLIYYSQIVNDFQKGDIAEGYSVSREKKESFPLTVTSAQKNPTAFYLCASSVGGGQSNQPQHFGDGTRLSIL.

By share of the sample, this clonotype is medium-sized. The genes are TRBV6-5 and TRBJ2-7, with TRBD2 matching 11 bases. Germline V CDR1 and CDR2: MNHEY, SVGAGI. The CDR3 loop spans 15 amino acids. With V trimmed by 5 bases and J by 1 base, 4 bases remained unmatched. The CDR3 bases are TGTGCCAGCAGTAAGCTAGCGGGGGGTTCCTACGAGCAGTACTTC. Amino acid sequence: CASSKLAGGSYEQYF.

In its sample, this clonotype is medium-sized. This chain joins TRBV27 and TRBJ2-6; maybe TRBD1 (5 bases). V lost 0 bases and J 0 bases, leaving 12 bases between the germline ends. Germline-derived CDR1 and CDR2 are MNHEY and SMNVEV (reference sequence). The length of the CDR3 is 18 residues. In DNA, the CDR3 is TGTGCCAGCAGTTTATCGCGGACACCCAGCTCTGGGGCCAACGTCCTGACTTTC. Protein product: CASSLSRTPSSGANVLTF.

This clonotype showed up many times. V is TRBV5-4 and J is TRBJ2-3, with D maybe TRBD2 (6 bases). CDR1 and CDR2 (germline): SGHNT, YYREEE (reference sequence). Trimming removed 6 bases from V and 1 base from J, with 18 bases in between. This CDR3 region has 16 residues. CDR3 protein: CASNRRERLGTDTQYF. The CDR3 DNA sequence: TGTGCCAGCAACAGGAGGGAACGTCTCGGCACAGATACGCAGTATTTT.

The rearrangement uses TRBV12-3 or TRBV12-4 and TRBJ1-5, with TRBD1 matching 7 bases. This CDR3 comprises 15 residues. J lost 7 bases, V lost 7 bases, and 13 bases had no gene match. The CDR3 DNA reads as TGTGCCAGCACTGCCGGGACAGAGGTAAACCAGCCCCAGCATTTT. Its translation is CASTAGTEVNQPQHF.

By sample fraction, this clonotype is medium-sized (0.01 to 0.1%). The V and J genes are TRBV18 and TRBJ2-3, with TRBD2 identical over 8 bases. With 2 bases clipped from V and 2 bases from J, the junction kept 12 bases outside the gene matches. Germline loops: CDR1 KGHSH, CDR2 LQKENI. This CDR3 region has 18 residues. The CDR3 DNA reads TGTGCCAGCTCACCAGGCTCCCCTAGCGGGCGATCCACAGATACGCAGTATTTT. Protein: CASSPGSPSGRSTDTQYF.

The V and J genes are TRBV6-5 and TRBJ1-2; no definite D call. The CDR3 runs 20 residues. Per germline, CDR1 MNHEY and CDR2 SVGAGI. Trimming removed 4 bases at V and 5 bases at J, with 32 bases between. DNA of the CDR3: TGTGCCAGCAGTTCCCCCTTGGGCAGCCCTAAGATGGGCTATAAGTATGGCTACACCTTC. It codes for CASSSPLGSPKMGYKYGYTF.

J is TRBJ2-3 and V is TRBV30, with 13 bases that match TRBD2. The CDR3 totals 13 residues. With V trimmed by 7 bases and J by 6 bases, 4 bases remained unmatched. The germline gives CDR1 GTSNPN, CDR2 SVGIG (reference sequence). CDR3 protein: CASTSGGTDTQYF. CDR3 DNA sequence: TGTGCCTCGACTAGCGGGGGGACGGATACGCAGTATTTT.

Relative to its sample, this clonotype is medium-sized. CDR3 sequence (DNA): TGCAGCGTTGGGACAGGGGGCACAGATACGCAGTATTTT. It yields the protein CSVGTGGTDTQYF. V usage is TRBV29-1 and J usage is TRBJ2-3, with 9 nucleotides matching TRBD1. The CDR3 is made up of 13 amino acids. CDR1 is SQVTM, CDR2 ANQGSEA, per germline. Trimming removed 4 bases from V and 1 base from J; junction bases left unmatched: 0.

In its sample, this clonotype is medium-sized (0.01 to 0.1%). The chain couples TRBV19 to TRBJ2-7; 9 bases are shared with TRBD1. Germline V gives CDR1 LNHDA, CDR2 SQIVND (reference sequence). Trimming took 6 bases from V and 5 from J; bases not matched to a gene: 5. This CDR3 has 13 amino acids. The CDR3: CASSLTGGDEQYF. The CDR3 DNA reads as TGTGCCAGTAGCCTCACAGGGGGCGACGAGCAGTACTTC.

This clonotype was observed a few times. The CDR3 DNA reads as TGTGCCAGCAGTCTTCCTGCCCGGGACAGTCACGCCTTGAACCAAGAGACCCAGTACTTC. Translation gives CASSLPARDSHALNQETQYF. V is TRBV11-2 and J is TRBJ2-5; 7 nucleotides agree with TRBD1. The CDR3 is 20 residues long. Germline V lookup: CDR1 SGHAT, CDR2 FQNNGV. The ends lost 6 bases at V and 0 bases at J; junction bases unmatched: 22.